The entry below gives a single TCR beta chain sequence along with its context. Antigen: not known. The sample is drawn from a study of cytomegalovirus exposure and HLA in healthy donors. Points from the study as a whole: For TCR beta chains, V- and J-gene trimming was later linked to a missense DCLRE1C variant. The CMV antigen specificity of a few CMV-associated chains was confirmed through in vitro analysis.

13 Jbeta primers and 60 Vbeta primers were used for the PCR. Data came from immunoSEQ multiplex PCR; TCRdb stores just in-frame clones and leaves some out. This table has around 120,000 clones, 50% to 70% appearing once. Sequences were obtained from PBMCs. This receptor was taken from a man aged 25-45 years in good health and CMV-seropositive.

The CDR3 loop is CASSLDFGQDYGYTF. The CDR3 bases are TGTGCCAGCAGCTTAGACTTCGGCCAGGATTATGGCTACACCTTC. V usage is TRBV7-8 and J usage is TRBJ1-2; D not certain. This CDR3 comprises 15 residues. Trimming removed 1 base from V and 5 bases from J, with 14 bases in between. CDR1 is SGHVS and CDR2 is FQNEAQ in the germline V gene.